The sequence of this T cell receptor beta chain was determined in a study of blood T cell repertoires in COVID-19. On the study more broadly: T cells, B-cell-depleted T cells, or PBMCs supplied cDNA or gDNA.

The CDR3 runs to 15 residues. With V trimmed by 1 base and J by 1 base, 7 bases remained unmatched. Looked up from germline, CDR1 is GTSNPN and CDR2 is SVGIG (reference sequence). Assay used: immunoSEQ multiplex PCR; TCRdb lists only in-frame clones, some missing. Among 160,000 or so clones, 82% were seen once, and the ten largest hold over 15%. Allocation to cohorts depended on clinical history reported by the participants. The sequence was collected from a man in his sixties who had recovered from COVID-19. Source material: PBMCs or T cells enriched from blood (not recorded which). V gene TRBV30 combines with J gene TRBJ2-7; 7 nucleotides align to TRBD1. This CDR3 is CAWSDGRGFSYEQYF. The CDR3 DNA is TGTGCCTGGAGTGACGGCAGGGGGTTTTCCTACGAGCAGTACTTC. Full variable domain (missing parts from reference TRBV30 and TRBJ2-7): SQTIHQWPATLVQPVGSPLSLECTVEGTSNPNLYWYRQAAGRGLQLLFYSVGIGQISSEVPQNLSASRPQDRQFILSSKKLLLSDSGFYLCAWSDGRGFSYEQYFGPGTRLTVT.